Included here is one T cell receptor beta chain sequence, with context. Its antigen is unknown. Losses at the gene ends were 7 bases for V and 7 bases for J; bases not matched to a gene: 10. This CDR3 contains 13 residues. The germline CDR1 and CDR2 sequences are SQVTM and ANQGSEA. Method: immunoSEQ multiplex PCR; TCRdb's copy keeps in-frame clones and lacks some. The sample consists of 57,000 or so clones, 70% to 80% of them appearing once. This record comes from a study of radiotherapy plus CTLA-4 blockade in lung cancer. Study-wide background: For around 18% of patients, objective responses occurred, and approximately 30% had disease control. Study results and caveats: It was early blood T cell clone dynamics, with interferon-beta, that reportedly best predicted response.

The input for sequencing was peripheral blood, taken from a patient treated with radiotherapy plus ipilimumab. This sequence originates from a human donor with non-small cell lung cancer who had a complete response to radiotherapy plus ipilimumab. The V gene is TRBV29-1, the J gene TRBJ1-5, with 7 nucleotides matching TRBD1. The CDR3 loop is CSAVEGAGQPQHF. The CDR3 region has the DNA TGCAGCGCCGTGGAGGGGGCAGGGCAGCCCCAGCATTTT.